This T cell receptor (beta chain) was identified in a study of T-cell memory formation after mild COVID-19. In its sample, this clonotype was seen a few times. TCRdb analysed the 5' RACE reads with MiXCR anew, one entry per CDR3 protein. The sample includes about 110,000 distinct CDR3 sequences, approximately 14% of them seen just once. The source is a man aged 18-30 years who had mild COVID-19 (a few samples of this study predate the infection). Cell type and time point are not known. Sequenced sample: PBMCs or a T cell subset sorted from them (not recorded which).

The CDR3 sequence: CASSLQGGSTQYF. The CDR3 DNA is TGCGCCAGCAGCCTACAAGGGGGTAGTACGCAGTATTTT. J is TRBJ2-3 and V is TRBV4-1; possibly TRBD1 for D (6 bases). The V gene's germline CDR1 is MGHRA and CDR2 YSYEKL. There are 13 residues in the CDR3. Trimming removed 4 bases at V and 8 bases at J, with 13 bases between.